These 18 T cell receptor beta chains were sequenced from one sample in a study of early T cells in non-severe SARS-CoV-2 infection (dated by TCRdb to the early 2020s). The library was prepared using 5' RACE. TCRdb records NextSeq 500 as the sequencer. The public reads were reprocessed in TCRdb via fastp at Q25 and MiXCR, keeping in-frame beta chains. A single entry per CDR3 protein holds the most common genes and DNA from its merged rows. In this sample the table shows 70,000 to 95,000 distinct CDR3 sequences, approximately 14% of which occur a single time. Together, the top ten hold 0.58% of the sample. Sequences were obtained from whole blood. The receptors come from an adult who was a healthcare worker with PCR-confirmed SARS-CoV-2 infection or an uninfected control (not recorded which).

This clonotype was observed a handful of times. The rearrangement links TRBV19 to TRBJ2-4; perhaps TRBD1 as D (6 bases). V was trimmed by 7 bases and J by 3 bases, leaving 10 bases between them. This CDR3 comprises 13 residues. Germline V gene lookup returns CDR1 LNHDA and CDR2 SQIVND (reference sequence). CDR3 sequence reads: CASMNRDKNIQYF. In DNA form, the CDR3 reads TGTGCCAGTATGAACAGGGACAAAAACATTCAGTACTTC.

The chain is built from TRBV3-1 and TRBJ2-7; D uncertain. The CDR3 is made up of 12 amino acids. Germline CDR1 LGHDT, CDR2 YNNKEL (reference sequence). Between the trimmed V and J ends, which lost 3 bases and 6 bases, there was a span of 9 bases. CDR3 sequence reads: CASSHPSGEQYV. In nucleotides, the CDR3 is TGTGCCAGCAGCCATCCCAGTGGCGAGCAGTACGTC.

The chain combines TRBV7-6 with TRBJ2-3; 7 bases are a match to TRBD1. The CDR3 spans 17 residues. The J segment lost 5 bases and the V segment lost 0 bases, leaving 11 bases of the junction unmatched. Germline loops: CDR1 SGHVS, CDR2 FNYEAQ. The CDR3: CASSLASRQGEGDTQYF. CDR3 nucleotides: TGTGCCAGCAGCTTAGCGTCGAGGCAGGGGGAAGGAGATACGCAGTATTTT.

This clonotype appeared a few times. The chain combines TRBV12-3 or TRBV12-4 with TRBJ1-4; perhaps TRBD1 as D (6 bases). This CDR3 is 15 amino acids long. Between the trimmed V and J ends, which lost 1 base and 3 bases, there was a span of 9 bases. CDR3 residues: CASSLVGGANEKLFF. Written as DNA, the CDR3 is TGTGCCAGCAGTTTAGTAGGGGGAGCTAATGAAAAACTGTTTTTT.

In its sample, this clonotype was seen a few times. The chain couples TRBV18 to TRBJ2-1, with D possibly matching TRBD2 (6 bases). CDR1 is KGHSH and CDR2 is LQKENI in the germline V gene. The V end was cut by 2 bases, the J end by 5 bases, with 10 bases between. The CDR3 covers 14 residues. The chain's CDR3 is CASSPDASDNEQFF. The CDR3 DNA reads as TGTGCCAGCTCACCAGATGCTAGCGACAATGAGCAGTTCTTC.

The table lists this clonotype with a few counts. The rearrangement joins TRBV5-1 to TRBJ2-3; perhaps TRBD2 as D (5 bases). This CDR3 is built from 18 residues. Germline CDR1 reads SGHRS; CDR2 reads YFSETQ. Deletions cut 8 bases from V and 3 bases from J, with 28 bases between. CDR3 in DNA: TGCGCCAGAAGGAAACCTAATGAACCCGCCGGGGAGACAGATACGCAGTATTTT. Residues: CARRKPNEPAGETDTQYF. Based on the CDR3 plus reference TRBV5-1 and TRBJ2-3, the full variable domain is KAGVTQTPRYLIKTRGQQVTLSCSPISGHRSVSWYQQTPGQGLQFLFEYFSETQRNKGNFPGRFSGRQFSNSRSEMNVSTLELGDSALYLCARRKPNEPAGETDTQYFGPGTRLTVL.

This clonotype has at least ten counts. The chain is built from TRBV5-6 and TRBJ2-1, with 9 bases fitting TRBD1. V lost 5 bases, J lost 10 bases, and 13 bases stayed unmatched. The CDR3 runs 15 residues. Germline CDR1 and CDR2: SGHDT and YYEEEE. CDR3 sequence reads: CASRPQTGGREEQFF. CDR3 bases: TGTGCCAGCAGACCACAAACAGGGGGCAGAGAGGAGCAGTTCTTC.

This clonotype was seen more than once but under ten times. The chain carries TRBV7-9 and TRBJ2-4; the D call may be TRBD1 or TRBD2 (6 bases each). CDR3 length equals 14 residues. Trimming removed 3 bases at V and 8 bases at J, with 14 bases between. Germline CDR1 reads SEHNR; CDR2 reads FQNEAQ (reference sequence). The CDR3 DNA follows: TGTGCCAGCAGCTTGGGCAGTAGGGGGGACATTCAGTACTTC. Translation gives CASSLGSRGDIQYF.

Ten or more counts support this clonotype. The chain joins TRBV7-9 to TRBJ1-2; D is unclear. The CDR3 is 13 amino acids. Germline CDR1 SEHNR, CDR2 FQNEAQ (reference sequence). V lost 5 bases and J lost 4, with 11 bases in between. The CDR3 nucleotides are TGTGCCAGCAGCCCCTTGTGGGTCTATGGCTACACCTTC. Translating it yields CASSPLWVYGYTF.

Comment on this clonotype: With a much larger clone just one base away, this may be a read error. The V and J genes are TRBV19 and TRBJ2-2, with D hard to call. The germline V and J ends were trimmed by 6 bases and 2 bases, with 4 bases remaining between them. Germline lookup yields CDR1 LNHDA and CDR2 SQIVND (reference sequence). The CDR3 loop spans 12 amino acids. CDR3 sequence (DNA): TGTGCCAGTAGAATAAACACCGGGGAGCTGTTTTTT. Residues: CASRINTGELFF.

The rearrangement uses TRBV7-3 and TRBJ2-3; D is unclear. The CDR3 extends over 14 amino acids. The germline V gene encodes CDR1 SGHTA and CDR2 FQGTGA. Deletions cut 8 bases from V and 7 bases from J, with 19 bases between. CDR3 nucleotides: TGTGCCAGCTCCCCAGCTGGGGTAGGTTATACGCAGTATTTT. This encodes CASSPAGVGYTQYF.

The rearrangement links TRBV2 to TRBJ1-6; D is undetermined. The CDR3 runs to 15 residues. CDR1 and CDR2 (germline): SNHLY, FYNNEI. V was shortened by 2 bases and J by 10 bases, with 15 bases between the two germline ends. As DNA, the CDR3 is TGTGCCAGCAGTGAATCCGACCCTAGTTGGTCACCCCTCCACTTT. This gives the protein CASSESDPSWSPLHF.

This clonotype was recorded many times. The chain links TRBV5-8 to TRBJ2-7; perhaps TRBD1 as D (5 bases). The V and J ends lost 3 bases and 6 bases respectively, with 16 bases between them. The CDR3 contains 14 residues. Germline V gene data show CDR1 as SGHTS and CDR2 as YDEGEE. The CDR3 DNA reads as TGTGCCAGCAGCTGGGGCAGGGATGATCGCGAGCAGTACGTC. This gives the protein CASSWGRDDREQYV.

This clonotype was counted many times. This chain connects TRBV11-2 to TRBJ2-3; D unresolved. V was trimmed by 5 bases and J by 0 bases, leaving 9 bases between them. The CDR3 has 14 amino acids. The germline V gene encodes CDR1 SGHAT and CDR2 FQNNGV. The CDR3 region is CASSPGWSTDTQYF. CDR3 in DNA: TGTGCCAGCAGCCCTGGTTGGAGCACAGATACGCAGTATTTT.

The rearrangement uses TRBV4-2 and TRBJ2-3; D call uncertain. This CDR3 has 14 amino acids. The V gene lost 0 bases and the J gene lost 6 bases, with 10 bases spanning the gap. Germline CDR1 LGHNA, CDR2 YNFKEQ. The CDR3 sequence is CASSQDPSWDTQYF. The CDR3 bases are TGTGCCAGCAGCCAAGATCCGAGCTGGGATACGCAGTATTTT.

CDR3 loop: CASSWASGGAATDTQYF. The CDR3 bases are TGTGCCTCCTCCTGGGCTAGCGGGGGCGCCGCTACAGATACGCAGTATTTT. The V gene is TRBV2, the J gene TRBJ2-3, with 10 bases matching TRBD2. The trim removed 11 bases at V and 3 bases at J, leaving 17 bases unmatched. The CDR3 loop spans 17 amino acids. In germline, CDR1 is SNHLY, CDR2 FYNNEI.

The rearrangement joins TRBV10-1 to TRBJ2-4; D perhaps matches TRBD1 (6 bases). The CDR3 has 14 residues. CDR1 is WNHNN and CDR2 is SYGVQD in the germline V gene (reference sequence). V lost 3 bases to trimming and J lost 3 bases, with 9 bases between them. The CDR3: CASSEQGGKNIQYF. CDR3 coding DNA: TGCGCCAGCAGTGAACAGGGTGGCAAAAACATTCAGTACTTC.

The CDR3 DNA reads as TGTGCCAGTACCCCCGACGGGGGGGTCGAAGCTTTCTTT. Protein: CASTPDGGVEAFF. This chain uses TRBV19 with TRBJ1-1, with a tentative D call TRBD1 (5 bases). This CDR3 has 13 residues. Germline lookup yields CDR1 LNHDA and CDR2 SQIVND (reference sequence). Trimming removed 7 bases from V and 8 bases from J, with 17 bases in between.